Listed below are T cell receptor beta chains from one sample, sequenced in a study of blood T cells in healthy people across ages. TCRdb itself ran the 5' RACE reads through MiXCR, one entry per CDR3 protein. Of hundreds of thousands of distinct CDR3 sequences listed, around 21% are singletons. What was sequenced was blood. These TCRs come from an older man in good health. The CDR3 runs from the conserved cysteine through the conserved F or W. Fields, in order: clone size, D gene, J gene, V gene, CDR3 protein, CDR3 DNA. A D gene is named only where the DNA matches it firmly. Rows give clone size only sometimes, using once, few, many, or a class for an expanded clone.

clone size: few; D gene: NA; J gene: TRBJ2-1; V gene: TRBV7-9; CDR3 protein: CASSPPGVNEQFF; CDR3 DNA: TGTGCCAGCAGCCCTCCGGGAGTTAATGAGCAGTTCTTC
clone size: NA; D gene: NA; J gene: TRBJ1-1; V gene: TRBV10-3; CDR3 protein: CAISESIRGDTEAFF; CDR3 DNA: TGTGCCATCAGTGAGTCGATTAGGGGAGACACTGAAGCTTTCTTT
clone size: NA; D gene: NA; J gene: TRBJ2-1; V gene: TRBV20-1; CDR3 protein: CSARNAGKLYNEQFF; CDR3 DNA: TGCAGTGCTAGAAACGCGGGGAAACTTTACAATGAGCAGTTCTTC
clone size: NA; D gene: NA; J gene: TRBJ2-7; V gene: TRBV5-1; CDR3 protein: CASRGSNQTSCEQYF; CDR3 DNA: TGCGCCAGCAGAGGTAGCAACCAGACGTCCTGCGAGCAGTACTTC
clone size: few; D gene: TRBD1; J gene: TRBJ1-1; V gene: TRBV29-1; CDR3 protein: CSVGTGRTEAFF; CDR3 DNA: TGCAGCGTAGGGACAGGAAGGACTGAAGCTTTCTTT
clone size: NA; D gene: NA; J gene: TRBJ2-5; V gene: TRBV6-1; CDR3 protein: CASSERGIEETQYF; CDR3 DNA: TGTGCCAGCAGTGAAAGGGGAATAGAAGAGACCCAGTACTTC
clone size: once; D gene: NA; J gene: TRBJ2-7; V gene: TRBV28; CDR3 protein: CASSKTREQYF; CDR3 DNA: TGTGCCAGCAGCAAAACCCGCGAGCAGTACTTC
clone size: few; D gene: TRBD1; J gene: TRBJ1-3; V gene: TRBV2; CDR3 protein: CASSDRGNGNTIYF; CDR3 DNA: TGTGCCAGCAGCGACAGGGGGAATGGAAACACCATATATTTT
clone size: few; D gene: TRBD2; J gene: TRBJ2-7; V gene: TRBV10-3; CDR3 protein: CAIRGLAGDSYEQYF; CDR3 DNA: TGTGCCATCAGGGGACTAGCGGGAGACTCCTACGAGCAGTACTTC
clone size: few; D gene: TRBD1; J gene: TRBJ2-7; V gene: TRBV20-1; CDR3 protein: CSARGQGVTEQYF; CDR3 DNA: TGCAGTGCCCGCGGACAGGGGGTAACCGAGCAGTACTTC
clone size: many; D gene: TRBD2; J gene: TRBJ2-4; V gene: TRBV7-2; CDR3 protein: CASSPGVAGPGNIQYF; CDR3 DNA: TGTGCCAGCAGCCCAGGGGTAGCGGGGCCAGGAAACATTCAGTACTTC
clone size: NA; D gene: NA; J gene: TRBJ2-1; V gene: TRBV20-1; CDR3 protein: CSAPNPVTYNEQFF; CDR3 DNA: TGCAGTGCTCCTAATCCCGTGACGTACAATGAGCAGTTCTTC
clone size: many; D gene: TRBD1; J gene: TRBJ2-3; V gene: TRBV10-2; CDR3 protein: CASTGQGAGGDTQYF; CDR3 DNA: TGCGCCAGCACCGGACAGGGGGCTGGGGGAGATACGCAGTATTTT